What follows are 7 T cell receptor beta chains derived from one specimen sequenced in a study of blood T cell repertoires in COVID-19. TCRdb's copy holds only in-frame clones and misses some; the assay was immunoSEQ multiplex PCR. This table has more than 85,000 clones, about 87% appearing once. The sample taken for sequencing was peripheral blood. The source is a human donor in a cohort sampled during active COVID-19.

The chain carries TRBV3-1 (or the pseudogene TRBV3-2) and TRBJ1-2; D gene ambiguous. Germline V gene sequence: CDR1 LGHDT, CDR2 YNNKEL (reference sequence). The ends were cut back, 1 base at V and 6 bases at J, with 9 bases in the middle. CDR3 size: 13 residues. The CDR3 sequence: CASSQGLRDGYTF. DNA of the CDR3: TGTGCCAGCAGCCAAGGCCTGAGAGATGGCTACACCTTC.

This chain connects TRBV9 to TRBJ2-7; 12 nucleotides line up with TRBD1. CDR3 size: 16 residues. Germline CDR1 and CDR2: SGDLS and YYNGEE. The ends lost 3 bases at V and 4 bases at J; junction bases unmatched: 8. The CDR3 loop is CASSAGMGQGAYEQYF. Written as DNA, the CDR3 is TGTGCCAGCAGCGCGGGAATGGGACAGGGGGCGTACGAGCAGTACTTC.

The chain uses TRBV10-3 and TRBJ1-1; weak D call: TRBD1 (6 bases). Germline CDR1 reads ENHRY; CDR2 reads SYGVKD. Between the trimmed V and J ends, which lost 7 bases and 4 bases, there was a span of 13 bases. The CDR3 spans 13 residues. CDR3 protein: CAITSGVTTEAFF. CDR3 nucleotides: TGTGCCATCACGTCAGGGGTGACCACTGAAGCTTTCTTT.

V and J are TRBV30 and TRBJ2-7; D gene uncertain. The CDR3 covers 12 residues. V was clipped by 0 bases and J by 9 bases, with 12 bases between them. The germline V gene encodes CDR1 GTSNPN and CDR2 SVGIG (reference sequence). The CDR3 is CAWSVISRVQYF. As DNA, the CDR3 is TGTGCCTGGAGTGTAATCTCTCGGGTGCAGTACTTC.

The chain recombines TRBV28 with TRBJ2-7; D ambiguous. Germline CDR1 MDHEN, CDR2 SYDVKM. This CDR3 is built from 15 residues. Trimming took 2 bases from V and 0 from J, leaving 11 bases between them. The CDR3 sequence is CASSLPGASSYEQYF. The CDR3 region has the DNA TGTGCCAGCAGTTTACCCGGCGCTAGCTCCTACGAGCAGTACTTC.

V and J are TRBV27 and TRBJ2-2; D possibly corresponds to TRBD2 (5 bases). V was cut by 2 bases and J by 2 bases, with 9 bases left in between. Germline values: CDR1 MNHEY, CDR2 SMNVEV (reference sequence). The CDR3 runs 15 residues. The CDR3 DNA is TGTGCCAGCAGTTTAGTCGGGGAAAACACCGGGGAGCTGTTTTTT. Translated: CASSLVGENTGELFF.

The rearrangement links TRBV7-9 to TRBJ2-7; 9 bases fit TRBD2. The germline V gene encodes CDR1 SEHNR and CDR2 FQNEAQ (reference sequence). The CDR3 is 12 amino acids. Germline trimming cut 10 bases from V and 1 base from J; bases unmatched to any gene: 2. Here the CDR3 reads CAITSGSYEQYF. The CDR3 bases are TGTGCCATAACTAGCGGGTCCTACGAGCAGTACTTC.